This is a list of T cell receptor beta chains from one sample in a study of OX40 agonist ivuxolimab in advanced cancers. Profiling relied on immunoSEQ multiplex PCR, and the TCRdb table lists in-frame clones only, not all of them. Of 75,000 to 90,000 clones in the sample, roughly 90% were seen once. Sequencing was performed on CD4+ or CD8+ T cells sorted from blood, taken in a trial of the OX40 agonist ivuxolimab. The receptors originated from an adult with an advanced solid tumor such as melanoma, head and neck, liver or kidney cancer. Each CDR3 is given with its conserved first and last residue. A D gene is named only where the DNA matches it firmly. Size is omitted from some rows. Given values are once, few, many or a class for expanded clones.

v_gene: TRBV5-6
d_gene: NA
abundance: NA
j_gene: TRBJ2-7
CDR3nt: TGTGCCAGCAGCTTAGGGGGCGAGCAGTACTTC
CDR3aa: CASSLGGEQYF

v_gene: TRBV5-1
d_gene: TRBD1
abundance: once
j_gene: TRBJ2-3
CDR3nt: TGCGCCAGCAGCCGCACAGGGGGCGGCTCAGATACGCAGTATTTT
CDR3aa: CASSRTGGGSDTQYF

v_gene: TRBV29-1
d_gene: NA
abundance: NA
j_gene: TRBJ2-7
CDR3nt: TGCAGCGTTGGTGGCCGGTTTACCTACGAGCAGTACTTC
CDR3aa: CSVGGRFTYEQYF

v_gene: TRBV2
d_gene: NA
abundance: NA
j_gene: TRBJ2-7
CDR3nt: TGTGCCAGCAGTGAACTGGACCCCGGGGAGGACGAGCAGTACTTC
CDR3aa: CASSELDPGEDEQYF

v_gene: TRBV7-6
d_gene: NA
abundance: NA
j_gene: TRBJ2-7
CDR3nt: TGTGCCAGCAGCTTAGCCGGCACATCCTACGAGCAGTACTTC
CDR3aa: CASSLAGTSYEQYF

v_gene: TRBV7-9
d_gene: TRBD1
abundance: NA
j_gene: TRBJ2-7
CDR3nt: TGTGCCAGCAGCTCCCCTAGGACAGGTTTTGCCTACGAGCAGTACTTC
CDR3aa: CASSSPRTGFAYEQYF

v_gene: TRBV9
d_gene: NA
abundance: NA
j_gene: TRBJ2-7
CDR3nt: TGTGCCAGCAGCGTAGGGAGGGAACGGGGTCGAGTCGAGCAGTACTTC
CDR3aa: CASSVGRERGRVEQYF

v_gene: TRBV2
d_gene: NA
abundance: once
j_gene: TRBJ1-2
CDR3nt: TGTGCCAGCAGTGGCCCGTTTTATGGCTACACCTTC
CDR3aa: CASSGPFYGYTF

v_gene: TRBV5-1
d_gene: NA
abundance: NA
j_gene: TRBJ1-5
CDR3nt: TGCGCCAGCAGCTTGGAAGAGGGGAGCAATCAGCCCCAGCATTTT
CDR3aa: CASSLEEGSNQPQHF

v_gene: TRBV7-2
d_gene: TRBD2
abundance: NA
j_gene: TRBJ2-5
CDR3nt: TGTGCCAGCAGCTTAGCATGGGAGGGCCAAGAGACCCAGTACTTC
CDR3aa: CASSLAWEGQETQYF

v_gene: TRBV29-1
d_gene: NA
abundance: NA
j_gene: TRBJ1-2
CDR3nt: TGCAGCGTGTGGACAGACAAGGATGGCTACACCTTC
CDR3aa: CSVWTDKDGYTF

v_gene: TRBV10-3
d_gene: TRBD2
abundance: NA
j_gene: TRBJ2-1
CDR3nt: TGTGCCATCAGTGTTATACAGCGGGAGACCCTTTCGGATGAGCAGTTCTTC
CDR3aa: CAISVIQRETLSDEQFF

v_gene: TRBV28
d_gene: TRBD1
abundance: few
j_gene: TRBJ1-1
CDR3nt: TGTGCCAGCACCCTTGGAGGGACAGTCACTGAAGCTTTCTTT
CDR3aa: CASTLGGTVTEAFF

v_gene: TRBV5-1
d_gene: NA
abundance: NA
j_gene: TRBJ1-2
CDR3nt: TGCGCCAGCAGCTTGTTCCATTTAAATGGCTACACCTTC
CDR3aa: CASSLFHLNGYTF

v_gene: TRBV11-2
d_gene: TRBD1
abundance: NA
j_gene: TRBJ2-7
CDR3nt: TGTGCCAGCAGTCCCAGGTTGGGGGACAGGGGAACCTACGAGCAGTACTTC
CDR3aa: CASSPRLGDRGTYEQYF

v_gene: TRBV5-1
d_gene: TRBD1
abundance: NA
j_gene: TRBJ2-7
CDR3nt: TGCGCCAGCAGCTTGGAACCGGGACAGTACTACGAGCAGTACTTC
CDR3aa: CASSLEPGQYYEQYF

v_gene: TRBV2
d_gene: NA
abundance: few
j_gene: TRBJ1-5
CDR3nt: TGTGCCAGCAGTGAATCGGGACAGCCCCAGCATTTT
CDR3aa: CASSESGQPQHF

v_gene: TRBV29-1
d_gene: TRBD1
abundance: NA
j_gene: TRBJ1-2
CDR3nt: TGCAGCGTTGAAGTACGGACAGGGGACTATGGCTACACCTTC
CDR3aa: CSVEVRTGDYGYTF

v_gene: TRBV19
d_gene: NA
abundance: NA
j_gene: TRBJ1-5
CDR3nt: TGTGCCAGTAGTATTTCGTCAGGGAAGCAGCCCCAGCATTTT
CDR3aa: CASSISSGKQPQHF

v_gene: TRBV7-9
d_gene: TRBD2
abundance: NA
j_gene: TRBJ2-1
CDR3nt: TGTGCCAGCAGCATTGGACTAGCGGGGGGTTACAATGAGCAGTTCTTC
CDR3aa: CASSIGLAGGYNEQFF

v_gene: TRBV7-9
d_gene: NA
abundance: NA
j_gene: TRBJ2-7
CDR3nt: TGTGTTAGCGGTCAGGGGGGCTACGAGCAGTACTTC
CDR3aa: CVSGQGGYEQYF

v_gene: TRBV28
d_gene: NA
abundance: NA
j_gene: TRBJ1-1
CDR3nt: TGTGCCAGCAGTTTGGGCAGCAGGGCGAGACTAGAAGCTTTCTTT
CDR3aa: CASSLGSRARLEAFF

v_gene: TRBV4-1
d_gene: TRBD2
abundance: NA
j_gene: TRBJ2-7
CDR3nt: TGCGCCAGCAGCCAATATCTTAGCGGGTCCTCCTACGAGCAGTACTTC
CDR3aa: CASSQYLSGSSYEQYF

v_gene: TRBV7-2
d_gene: NA
abundance: NA
j_gene: TRBJ2-7
CDR3nt: TGTGCCAGCAGCTTAGGTCGGGGGCCTAGCTACGAGCAGTACTTC
CDR3aa: CASSLGRGPSYEQYF

v_gene: TRBV28
d_gene: NA
abundance: NA
j_gene: TRBJ1-3
CDR3nt: TGTGCCAGCAGTTTATTGGGGATGACAGTCGGAAACACCATATATTTT
CDR3aa: CASSLLGMTVGNTIYF

v_gene: TRBV6-1
d_gene: NA
abundance: NA
j_gene: TRBJ2-7
CDR3nt: TGTGCCAGCAGTGAATGGGAAGTTGACAGATCCTACGAGCAGTACTTC
CDR3aa: CASSEWEVDRSYEQYF

v_gene: TRBV7-9
d_gene: TRBD2
abundance: NA
j_gene: TRBJ2-3
CDR3nt: TGTGCCAGCAGCAACAGACTAGCCTCGAGCACAGATACGCAGTATTTT
CDR3aa: CASSNRLASSTDTQYF